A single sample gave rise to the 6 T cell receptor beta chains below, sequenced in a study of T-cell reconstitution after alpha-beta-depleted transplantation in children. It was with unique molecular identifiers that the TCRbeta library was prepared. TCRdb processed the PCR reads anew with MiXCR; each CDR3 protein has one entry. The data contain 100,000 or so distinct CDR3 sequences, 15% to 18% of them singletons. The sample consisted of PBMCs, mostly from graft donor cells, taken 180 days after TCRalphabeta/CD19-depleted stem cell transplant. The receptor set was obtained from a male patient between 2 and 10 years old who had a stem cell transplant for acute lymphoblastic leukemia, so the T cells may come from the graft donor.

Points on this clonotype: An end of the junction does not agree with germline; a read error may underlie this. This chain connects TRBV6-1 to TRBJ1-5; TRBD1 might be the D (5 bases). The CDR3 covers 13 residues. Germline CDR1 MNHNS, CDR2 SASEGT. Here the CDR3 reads CASSGQPNQRQHF. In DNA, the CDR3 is TGTGCCAGCAGTGGACAGCCGAATCAGCGCCAGCATTTT.

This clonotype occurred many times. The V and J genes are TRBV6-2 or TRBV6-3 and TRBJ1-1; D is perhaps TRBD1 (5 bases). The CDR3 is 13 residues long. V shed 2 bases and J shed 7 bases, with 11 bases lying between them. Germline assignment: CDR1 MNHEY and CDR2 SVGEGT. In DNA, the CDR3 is TGTGCCAGCAGTTACGGGCAGGGCGGTGAAGCTTTCTTT. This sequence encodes CASSYGQGGEAFF.

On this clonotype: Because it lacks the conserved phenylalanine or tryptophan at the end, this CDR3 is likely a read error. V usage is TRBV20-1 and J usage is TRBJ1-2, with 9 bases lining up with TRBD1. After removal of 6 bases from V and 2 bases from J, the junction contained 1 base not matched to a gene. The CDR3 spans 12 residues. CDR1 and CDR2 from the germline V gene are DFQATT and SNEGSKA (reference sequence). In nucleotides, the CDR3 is TGCAGTGCAGGGACAGGGAACTATGGCTACACCCTC. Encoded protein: CSAGTGNYGYTL.

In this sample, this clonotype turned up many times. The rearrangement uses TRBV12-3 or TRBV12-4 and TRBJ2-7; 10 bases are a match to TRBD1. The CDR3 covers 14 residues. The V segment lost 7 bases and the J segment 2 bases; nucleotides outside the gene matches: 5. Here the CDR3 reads CASTPDRGAYEQYF. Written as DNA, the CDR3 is TGTGCCAGCACTCCGGACAGGGGGGCCTACGAGCAGTACTTC.

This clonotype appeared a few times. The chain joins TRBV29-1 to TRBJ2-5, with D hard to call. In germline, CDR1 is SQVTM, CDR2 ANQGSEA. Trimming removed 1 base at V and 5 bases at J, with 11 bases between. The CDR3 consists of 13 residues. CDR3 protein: CSVEGQFAETQYF. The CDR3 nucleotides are TGCAGCGTTGAAGGGCAGTTCGCGGAGACCCAGTACTTC.

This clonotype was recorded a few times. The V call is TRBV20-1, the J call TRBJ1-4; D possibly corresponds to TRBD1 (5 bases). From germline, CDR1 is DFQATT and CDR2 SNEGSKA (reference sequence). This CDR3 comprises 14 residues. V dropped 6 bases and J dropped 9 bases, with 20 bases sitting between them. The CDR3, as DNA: TGCAGTGCCCAGAGGTCAGGGACGGTACAAAAACTGTTTTTT. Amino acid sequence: CSAQRSGTVQKLFF.